The 13 T cell receptor beta chains reported below all come from one sample, sequenced in a study of regulatory T cells in long-lasting Graves disease. Time point denoted: newly diagnosed GD, antithyroid drugs for less than 3 months. RNA from PBMCs was the source of the TCR library. Researchers made TCR beta libraries by using iRepertoire HTBI primers and running Arm-PCR on CDR3 regions. TCRdb fed the multiplex PCR reads into MiXCR, producing one record per CDR3 protein. The profile shows about 400,000 distinct CDR3 sequences, 15% to 20% of them singletons. These data were likewise used in another study, on T cells in Graves' hyperthyroidism and ophthalmopathy.

This material consisted of peripheral blood mononuclear cells (PBMCs), taken at new diagnosis, from a patient treated with antithyroid drugs. These receptors all come from a young woman with Graves disease.

The rearrangement links TRBV10-3 to TRBJ2-2, with TRBD2 identical over 8 bases. The germline gives CDR1 ENHRY, CDR2 SYGVKD. The CDR3 has 14 residues. Unmatched junction bases numbered 5, after V lost 6 bases and J lost 5 bases. This CDR3 is CAISPGLVTGELFF. The CDR3 DNA reads TGTGCCATCAGCCCGGGACTAGTAACCGGGGAGCTGTTTTTT.

This clonotype was counted many times. The genes are TRBV6-2 or TRBV6-3 and TRBJ2-1, with no clear D. Per germline, CDR1 MNHEY and CDR2 SVGEGT. Trimming took 2 bases from V and 6 from J, leaving 11 bases between them. The CDR3 runs 14 residues. CDR3 sequence reads: CASSYQPAVNEQFF. As DNA, the CDR3 is TGTGCCAGCAGTTACCAGCCTGCCGTCAATGAGCAGTTCTTC.

This clonotype was recorded a few times. V gene TRBV10-3 combines with J gene TRBJ2-2; D remains ambiguous. The ends were cut back, 4 bases at V and 4 bases at J, with 4 bases in the middle. Germline CDR1 is ENHRY and CDR2 is SYGVKD. This CDR3 region has 12 residues. CDR3 coding DNA: TGTGCCATCAGTGGGAGCACCGGGGAGCTGTTTTTT. It is translated as CAISGSTGELFF.

The rearrangement links TRBV2 to TRBJ2-5; 9 bases map to TRBD2. Germline trimming cut 5 bases from V and 5 bases from J; bases unmatched to any gene: 3. This CDR3 contains 13 residues. Looked up from germline, CDR1 is SNHLY and CDR2 is FYNNEI. The CDR3 sequence is CASSTGTSETQYF. Here the CDR3 DNA reads TGTGCCAGCAGTACCGGGACTAGCGAGACCCAGTACTTC. The whole variable domain, filled in from reference TRBV2 and TRBJ2-5, reads EPEVTQTPSHQVTQMGQEVILRCVPISNHLYFYWYRQILGQKVEFLVSFYNNEISEKSEIFDDQFSVERPDGSNFTLKIRSTKLEDSAMYFCASSTGTSETQYFGPGTRLLVL.

This clonotype has only a few counts. One junction end does not reproduce the germline sequence, and a read error may be involved. The chain employs TRBV7-2 and TRBJ1-4, with TRBD1 matching over 12 bases. The CDR3 loop spans 16 amino acids. Germline CDR1 SGHTA, CDR2 FQGNSA. CDR3 loop: CASSLEMPGQGATVYF. CDR3 nucleotides: TGTGCCAGCAGCTTAGAAATGCCGGGACAGGGGGCGACCGTGTATTTT. Full variable domain (outside the CDR3, taken from reference TRBV7-2 and TRBJ1-4): GAGVSQSPSNKVTEKGKDVELRCDPISGHTALYWYRQSLGQGLEFLIYFQGNSAPDKSGLPSDRFSAERTGGSVSTLTIQRTQQEDSAVYLCASSLEMPGQGATVYFGSGTQLSVL.

At least ten counts were recorded for this clonotype. The chain employs TRBV30 and TRBJ2-7; D possibly corresponds to TRBD2 (7 bases). Trimming shortened V by 4 bases and J by 5 bases, and 12 bases separated the two germline ends. Germline V gene sequence: CDR1 GTSNPN, CDR2 SVGIG (reference sequence). This CDR3 is built from 12 residues. The CDR3 loop reads CAWNRGGHEQYF. The CDR3 nucleotides are TGTGCCTGGAATAGGGGGGGCCACGAGCAGTACTTC.

This clonotype was counted many times. The DNA for the CDR3 is TGTGCCAGCAGGACAGGGGGGCTTGAAGCTTTCTTT. Protein: CASRTGGLEAFF. The chain employs TRBV6-1 and TRBJ1-1; 9 bases fit TRBD1. The CDR3 totals 12 residues. V gave up 6 bases and J gave up 7 bases; unmatched junction bases: 3. Germline lookup yields CDR1 MNHNS and CDR2 SASEGT.

This clonotype has at least ten counts. This chain uses TRBV7-8 with TRBJ1-5, with a possible D match to TRBD1 (6 bases). The ends were cut back, 5 bases at V and 1 base at J, with 18 bases in the middle. In germline, CDR1 is SGHVS, CDR2 FQNEAQ. The CDR3 spans 17 residues. The CDR3 bases are TGTGCCAGCAGCCCCGGACAGTGGGGCTTGAGCAATCAGCCCCAGCATTTT. This codes for CASSPGQWGLSNQPQHF.

Ten or more counts support this clonotype. This chain joins TRBV29-1 and TRBJ1-4, with unresolved D. The CDR3 extends over 14 amino acids. Looked up from germline, CDR1 is SQVTM and CDR2 is ANQGSEA. Between the trimmed V and J ends, which lost 6 bases and 1 base, there was a span of 12 bases. The CDR3 protein is CSVAKSGTNEKLFF. Here the CDR3 DNA reads TGCAGCGTCGCCAAGAGTGGAACTAATGAAAAACTGTTTTTT.

This clonotype was seen at least ten times. V is TRBV7-2 and J is TRBJ2-7, with 8 nucleotides matching TRBD2. Germline-derived CDR1 and CDR2 are SGHTA and FQGNSA. The V and J ends lost 0 bases and 4 bases, in that order; junction bases with no gene match: 14. CDR3 length equals 18 residues. Here the CDR3 DNA reads TGTGCCAGCAGCTTAGCCGGTAGCGGGAAGCAGTACGTATACGAGCAGTACTTC. This sequence encodes CASSLAGSGKQYVYEQYF.

In its sample, this clonotype was seen many times. The chain is built from TRBV3-1 and TRBJ1-4; D is possibly TRBD1 (6 bases). Germline V gene lookup returns CDR1 LGHDT and CDR2 YNNKEL (reference sequence). V lost 3 bases and J 3 bases, leaving 20 bases between the germline ends. The CDR3 is 18 residues long. The CDR3 protein is CASSQKSGHWVANEKLFF. The CDR3 DNA is TGTGCCAGCAGCCAGAAGTCGGGACACTGGGTCGCTAATGAAAAACTGTTTTTT.

The chain combines TRBV19 with TRBJ2-3; D might be TRBD1 or TRBD2, each matching 5 bases. CDR3 size: 17 residues. Trimming took off 3 bases at V and 2 bases at J, with 18 bases between the two ends. Per germline, CDR1 LNHDA and CDR2 SQIVND (reference sequence). The DNA for the CDR3 is TGTGCCAGTAGTATCCCGACGGGGCCAGATTACACAGATACGCAGTATTTT. It yields the protein CASSIPTGPDYTDTQYF.

This clonotype was detected ten times or more. DNA of the CDR3: TGTGCCAGCAGCAAACCTACAGGGGGCGACTCTGGAAACACCATATATTTT. This encodes CASSKPTGGDSGNTIYF. This chain connects TRBV13 to TRBJ1-3; TRBD1 agrees at 9 bases. From germline, CDR1 is PRHDT and CDR2 FYEKMQ (reference sequence). This CDR3 is built from 17 residues. J gave up 0 bases and V 5 bases, and 8 bases lay outside the gene matches.